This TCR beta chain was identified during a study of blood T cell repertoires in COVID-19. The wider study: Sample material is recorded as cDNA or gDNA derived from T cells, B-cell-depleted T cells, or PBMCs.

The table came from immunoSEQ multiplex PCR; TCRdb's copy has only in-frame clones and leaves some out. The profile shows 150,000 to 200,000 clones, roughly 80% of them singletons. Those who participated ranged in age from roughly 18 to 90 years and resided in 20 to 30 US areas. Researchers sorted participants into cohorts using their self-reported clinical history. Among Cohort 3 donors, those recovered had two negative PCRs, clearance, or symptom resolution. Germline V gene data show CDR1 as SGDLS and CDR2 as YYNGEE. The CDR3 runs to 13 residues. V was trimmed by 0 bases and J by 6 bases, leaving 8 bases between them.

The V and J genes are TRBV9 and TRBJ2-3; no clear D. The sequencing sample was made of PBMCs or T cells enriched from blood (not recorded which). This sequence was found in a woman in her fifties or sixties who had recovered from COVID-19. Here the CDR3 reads CASSVDSRDTQYF. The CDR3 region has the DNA TGTGCCAGCAGCGTAGACAGCCGGGATACGCAGTATTTT.